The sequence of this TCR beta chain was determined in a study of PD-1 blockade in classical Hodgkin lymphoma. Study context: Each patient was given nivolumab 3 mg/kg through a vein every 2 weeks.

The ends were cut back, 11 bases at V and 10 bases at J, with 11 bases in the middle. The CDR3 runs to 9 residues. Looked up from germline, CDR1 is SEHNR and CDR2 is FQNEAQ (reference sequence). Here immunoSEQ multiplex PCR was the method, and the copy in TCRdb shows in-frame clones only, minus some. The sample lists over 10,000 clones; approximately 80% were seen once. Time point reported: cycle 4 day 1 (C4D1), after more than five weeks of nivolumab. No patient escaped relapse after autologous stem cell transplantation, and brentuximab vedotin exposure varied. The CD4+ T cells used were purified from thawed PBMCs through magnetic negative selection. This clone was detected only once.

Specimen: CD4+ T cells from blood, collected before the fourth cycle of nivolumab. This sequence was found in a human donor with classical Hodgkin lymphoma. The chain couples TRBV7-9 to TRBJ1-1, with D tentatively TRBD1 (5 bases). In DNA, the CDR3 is TGTGCCGGTACGGGGGGAGCTTTCTTT. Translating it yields CAGTGGAFF.